This TCR beta chain was found in a study of cytomegalovirus exposure and HLA in healthy donors. Points from the study as a whole: Previous analysis showed most TCR beta V segments were productive about 90% or about 30% of the time. Some TCR beta chains (about 180 of them) were listed as cytomegalovirus-associated. Clonal expansion was found to be greater in HLA-associated TCR beta chains than in equally common others in a later analysis.

Healthy individuals who donated bone marrow served as the donors. The PCR was carried out with 60 Vbeta primers and 13 Jbeta primers. The repertoire was sequenced with immunoSEQ multiplex PCR; TCRdb's copy has only in-frame clones and lacks some. This table holds some 150,000 clones, approximately 85% found once. Concerning this clone: The antigen remains unidentified.

This TCR was sampled from a woman aged 18-29 years in good health and CMV-seronegative. Sequenced input: PBMCs.

CDR3 bases: TGTGCCAGCAGTTTCCAGGGCAAGTCCTACAATGAGCAGTTCTTC. It yields the protein CASSFQGKSYNEQFF. The gene calls are TRBV27 and TRBJ2-1, with TRBD1 as a possible D gene (5 bases). Germline V gene sequence: CDR1 MNHEY, CDR2 SMNVEV (reference sequence). The CDR3 length is 15 residues. V lost 3 bases to trimming and J lost 1 base, with 10 bases between them.